This T cell receptor beta chain came from a study of T-cell reconstitution after alpha-beta-depleted transplantation in children. V was clipped by 0 bases and J by 1 base, with 13 bases between them. CDR3 size: 17 residues. Germline CDR1 and CDR2: LGHNA and YSLEER. It was with unique molecular identifiers that the TCRbeta library was prepared. TCRdb recomputed calls from the PCR reads with MiXCR, one row per CDR3 protein. This sample has approximately 500,000 distinct CDR3 sequences, with over 9.5% found just once. This clonotype was seen many times. Its specificity is unknown. Overall study findings and caveats: Roughly two months post-transplant, alpha-beta T cells reportedly originated from several hundred graft clones that had expanded.

J is TRBJ2-4 and V is TRBV4-3, with D perhaps matching TRBD1 or TRBD2 (6 bases each). This sample comprised PBMCs, obtained before TCRalphabeta/CD19-depleted stem cell transplant. This sequence was found in a child aged 2 to 15 with inherited bone marrow failure, due to receive a stem cell transplant. The CDR3 sequence: CASSQDVGGYAKNIQYF. CDR3 nucleotide sequence: TGCGCCAGCAGCCAAGATGTGGGGGGCTATGCCAAAAACATTCAGTACTTC.